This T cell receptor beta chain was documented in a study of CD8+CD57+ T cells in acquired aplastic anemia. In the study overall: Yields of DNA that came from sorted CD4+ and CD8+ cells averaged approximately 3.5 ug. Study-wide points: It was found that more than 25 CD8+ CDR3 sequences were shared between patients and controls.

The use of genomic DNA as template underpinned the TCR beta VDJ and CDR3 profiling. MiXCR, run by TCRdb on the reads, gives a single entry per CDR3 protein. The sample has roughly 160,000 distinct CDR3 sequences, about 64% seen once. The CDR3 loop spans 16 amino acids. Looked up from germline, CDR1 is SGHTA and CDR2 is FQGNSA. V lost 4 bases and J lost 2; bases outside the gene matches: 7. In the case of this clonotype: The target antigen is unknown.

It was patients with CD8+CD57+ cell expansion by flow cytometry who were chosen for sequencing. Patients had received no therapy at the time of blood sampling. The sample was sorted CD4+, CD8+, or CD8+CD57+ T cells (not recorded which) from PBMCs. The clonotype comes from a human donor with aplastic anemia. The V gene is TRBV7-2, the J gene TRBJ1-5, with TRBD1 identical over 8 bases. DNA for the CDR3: TGTGCCAGCAGCTCGATCCCGACAGGGGGCAATCAGCCCCAGCATTTT. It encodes CASSSIPTGGNQPQHF.